This T cell receptor (beta chain) was sequenced during a study of glioma-infiltrating T cells. Study findings and constraints: Signature shared blood CDR3 motifs were enriched in low-divergence and depleted in high-divergence patients.

This clonotype has a handful of counts. Its antigen is undetermined. Amplification of TCR alpha and beta CDR3 regions from RNA used iRepertoire nested multiplex PCR. For one-step reverse transcription and amplification, about 90-400 ng of tissue mRNA or PBMC total RNA was used. One entry per CDR3 protein, called by TCRdb with MiXCR from the multiplex PCR reads. This sample has about 410,000 distinct CDR3 sequences, with 41% found just once. V gave up 6 bases and J gave up 0 bases, with 10 bases separating them. CDR1 ENHRY and CDR2 SYGVKD come from the germline V gene. The CDR3 runs to 14 residues. The specimen was glioma tissue, nonneoplastic brain tissue, or PBMCs (not recorded which). This rearrangement joins TRBV10-3 to TRBJ2-3; no firm D call. The receptor's source is a human donor with low-grade glioma or glioblastoma, undergoing nonglioma brain surgery, or in good health (not recorded which). CDR3 protein: CAIRLGPSTDTQYF. CDR3 sequence (DNA): TGTGCCATCAGGCTGGGCCCTAGCACAGATACGCAGTATTTT.